The text below deals with one T cell receptor beta chain. This clonotype was seen at least ten times. Its antigen is unknown. Per-base quality was not reported, and no clone a single base away is much larger than it. V lost 2 bases and J lost 7 bases; the stretch between them is 5 bases long. The CDR3 spans 11 residues, from the cysteine through the phenylalanine. Only the CDR3 part of the read is kept: 33 bases, read in frame from the first base. The data belong to a study of human T cells and chemical hapten exposure (dated by TCRdb to the early 2020s). Regarding the research as a whole: For sensitization, 2% DPC in acetone was applied to an approximately 2 cm by approximately 2 cm area of upper inner arm skin. Patch tests used Finn chambers with 0.01% DPC on the upper back, scored after 6 days by International Contact Dermatitis Research Group standards. Most of the patients in the cohort were female, and the cohort covered alopecia areata with under or over 50% scalp involvement, alopecia totalis and alopecia universalis. The study tracked peripheral blood TCR repertoire changes in vivo during primary and secondary sensitization to the hapten diphenylcyclopropenone (DPC) in alopecia patients. Blood for TCR sequencing was provided by twenty-nine alopecia patients at one to four time points (pre-sensitization, 2, 6 and 24 weeks). The libraries were sequenced as a pool, and the TCR yield per sample differed mostly because of small variations in library volumes within the pool. Throughout the roughly 25-week study period, patients were also given weekly therapeutic DPC doses on the scalp. Blood was sampled from patients pre-sensitization (week 0) and at 2, 6 and about 24 weeks after DPC sensitization. What the work shows at the level of the full study, not this receptor alone: Repeated subsampling changed both the strength of the expansion versus patch-test correlation and the threshold at which that correlation became significant. Patch test score was positively correlated with the number of PT1 expanded TCRs, with significance at thresholds 8, 16 and 32 but not at 4. Compared with pre-sensitization or healthy control sets, expanded TCRs formed significantly more large CDR3 similarity clusters, which is consistent with antigen-driven responses. Alopecia, a presumed autoimmune disease, was present in all patients, so the immune response of the patients might differ from that of healthy individuals. DPC sensitization did not change the number of TCRs with a frequency above 1 in 1000, and there was no evidence of changes in global repertoire structure.

The time point label corresponds to: patch test 1, 2 weeks after DPC sensitization. The sample's treatment or condition label is to be understood as: therapeutic diphenylcyclopropenone sensitization with weekly scalp DPC. Blood at each patch-test visit was drawn before the patch test was applied. Eligible patients were aged 18 to 70, diagnosed with alopecia, deemed suitable for DPC therapy, and excluded if pregnant. Unfractionated whole blood was collected in Tempus Blood RNA tubes, and total RNA was extracted from that blood. The method was RACE. TCRdb shows the sequencer as NextSeq 500. Library preparation attached unique molecular identifiers to individual cDNA molecules for quantitative, reproducible TCR counting. Both TCR alpha and TCR beta chains were sequenced from each blood RNA sample. On the study's bioinformatics: The median number of TCRs per sample was approximately 98,000, ranging from about 23,224 to 700,000. The Decombinator software suite was used to annotate V, J and CDR3 in the TCR reads. For the PS versus PT1 abundance plots, all samples were subsampled to the same number of TCRs (28,000). TCRs were defined as expanded if absent before sensitization and observed at least eight times at the 2-week time point. The raw public reads went through TCRdb reprocessing: fastp at Q25, MiXCR clone calling, in-frame beta chains kept. One record per CDR3 amino acid sequence lists the most common genes and DNA. The V and J calls were determined by TCRdb, not by the authors. Here the sample has 370,000 or so distinct CDR3 sequences; approximately 5% occur a single time. Over 2% of the sample lies in the top ten.

Source: whole blood, taken in connection with sensitization to the hapten diphenylcyclopropenone (DPC). The receptor was isolated from a woman aged 45-65 years with alopecia areata. Some clones in this sample may be carry-over from other donors' samples. The chain is assembled from TRBV12-3 or TRBV12-4 and TRBJ1-1, with the D gene not confidently named. The DNA reads as follows: TGTGCCAGCAGTTTAAGCAGTGAAGCTTTCTTT. Its translation reads: CASSLSSEAFF.